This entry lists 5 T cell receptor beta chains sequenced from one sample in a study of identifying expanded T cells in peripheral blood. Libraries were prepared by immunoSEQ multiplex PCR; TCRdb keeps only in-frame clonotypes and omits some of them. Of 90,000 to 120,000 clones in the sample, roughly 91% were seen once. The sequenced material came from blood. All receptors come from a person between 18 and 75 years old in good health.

CDR3 nucleotide sequence: TGTGCCAGCAGCTATACCGAAACCGGGGAGCTGTTTTTT. Translating it yields CASSYTETGELFF. The chain has TRBV11-2 and TRBJ2-2; D is ambiguous. Trimming cost V 4 bases and J 5 bases, with 8 bases left between them. The CDR3 extends over 13 amino acids. CDR1 SGHAT and CDR2 FQNNGV come from the germline V gene.

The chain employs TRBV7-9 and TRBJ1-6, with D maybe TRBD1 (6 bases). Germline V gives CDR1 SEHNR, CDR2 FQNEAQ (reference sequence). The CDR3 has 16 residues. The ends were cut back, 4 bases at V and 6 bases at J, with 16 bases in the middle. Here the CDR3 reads CASSSPGQGPNSPLHF. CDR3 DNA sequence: TGTGCCAGCAGCTCACCCGGGCAGGGGCCTAATTCACCCCTCCACTTT. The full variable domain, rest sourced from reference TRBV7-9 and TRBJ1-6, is DTGVSQNPRHKITKRGQNVTFRCDPISEHNRLYWYRQTLGQGPEFLTYFQNEAQLEKSRLLSDRFSAERPKGSFSTLEIQRTEQGDSAMYLCASSSPGQGPNSPLHFGNGTRLTVT.

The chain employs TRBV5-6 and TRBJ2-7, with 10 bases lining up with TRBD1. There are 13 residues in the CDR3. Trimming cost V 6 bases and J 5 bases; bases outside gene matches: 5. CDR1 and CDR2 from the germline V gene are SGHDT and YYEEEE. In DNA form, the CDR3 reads TGTGCCAGCACCAGACAGGGGGCCCACGAGCAGTACTTC. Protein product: CASTRQGAHEQYF.

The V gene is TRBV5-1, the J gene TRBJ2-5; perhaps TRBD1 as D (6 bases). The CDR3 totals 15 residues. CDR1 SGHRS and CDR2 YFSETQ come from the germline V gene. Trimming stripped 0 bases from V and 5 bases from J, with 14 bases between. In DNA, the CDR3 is TGCGCCAGCAGCTTGGGGGGGCGCCTGGGGGAGACCCAGTACTTC. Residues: CASSLGGRLGETQYF.

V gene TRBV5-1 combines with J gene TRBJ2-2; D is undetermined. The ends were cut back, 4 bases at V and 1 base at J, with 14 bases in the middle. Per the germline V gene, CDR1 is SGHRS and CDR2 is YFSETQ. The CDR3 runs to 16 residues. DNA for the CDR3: TGCGCCAGCAGCCCAGAGATAACAATGAACACCGGGGAGCTGTTTTTT. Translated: CASSPEITMNTGELFF.